Listed below are T cell receptor beta chains from one sample, sequenced in a study of blood T cell repertoires in COVID-19. Measured with immunoSEQ multiplex PCR; TCRdb has only the in-frame clones, and not every one. This table holds 98,000 or so clones, 91% found once. Sample: peripheral blood. The receptors were gathered from a human donor in a cohort sampled during active COVID-19. The CDR3 runs from the conserved cysteine through the conserved F or W. Where a row states a size, it is once, few, many or the class of an expanded clone; other rows omit it.

clone size: -; V gene: TRBV7-9; CDR3 protein: CASSSRTGKGEQYF
clone size: -; V gene: TRBV6-1; CDR3 protein: CASSEWIERAGTDTQYF
clone size: -; V gene: TRBV4-3; CDR3 protein: CASSQDRAGGMYEQFF
clone size: -; V gene: TRBV27; CDR3 protein: CASSLTGDPEAFF
clone size: -; V gene: TRBV7-6; CDR3 protein: CASSSMEQSLQPGNTIYF
clone size: few; V gene: TRBV7-9; CDR3 protein: CASSPSWDTGAKLFF
clone size: -; V gene: TRBV10-2; CDR3 protein: CASRLKGTGGTTQYF
clone size: -; V gene: TRBV11-3; CDR3 protein: CASSPSRGLNNEQFF
clone size: -; V gene: TRBV2; CDR3 protein: CASSEVRGANEKLFF
clone size: once; V gene: TRBV28; CDR3 protein: CASSSSDRGLVTQYF
clone size: -; V gene: TRBV5-1; CDR3 protein: CASSILTGSYEQYF
clone size: -; V gene: TRBV29-1; CDR3 protein: CSVPDRGSYGYTF
clone size: -; V gene: TRBV4-3; CDR3 protein: CASSQVLAGANEQFF
clone size: -; V gene: TRBV2; CDR3 protein: CASTPGGKLPDTQYF
clone size: -; V gene: TRBV18; CDR3 protein: CASSLEDRGNEKLFF
clone size: -; V gene: TRBV3-1/TRBV3-2; CDR3 protein: CASRGRLRQPQHF
clone size: -; V gene: TRBV29-1; CDR3 protein: CSVGEGAYGYTF
clone size: few; V gene: TRBV6-5; CDR3 protein: CASTTRQGRNQPQHF
clone size: -; V gene: TRBV27; CDR3 protein: CASRPGLAGPSSYNEQFF
clone size: -; V gene: TRBV6-5; CDR3 protein: CASKGTARFQYF
clone size: -; V gene: TRBV15; CDR3 protein: CATSRVNLGNQPQHF
clone size: -; V gene: TRBV27; CDR3 protein: CASSLNYRGGQYF
clone size: -; V gene: TRBV11-3; CDR3 protein: CASSLGLVAASSYNEQFF
clone size: -; V gene: TRBV5-1; CDR3 protein: CASFPWTGMNTEAFF
clone size: -; V gene: TRBV4-3; CDR3 protein: CASSPYHGSATNEKLFF
clone size: -; V gene: TRBV27; CDR3 protein: CASTPRPRGITEAFF
clone size: -; V gene: TRBV3-1/TRBV3-2; CDR3 protein: CASSQGLAGRLYEQYF
clone size: -; V gene: TRBV27; CDR3 protein: CASSFHDRGYEQYF
clone size: -; V gene: TRBV6-5; CDR3 protein: CASRTGVRYGYTF
clone size: -; V gene: TRBV28; CDR3 protein: CASSFDTFEAFF
clone size: -; V gene: TRBV28; CDR3 protein: CASSLPNRGPLYEQYF
clone size: once; V gene: TRBV7-3; CDR3 protein: CASSLGRGTYEQYF
clone size: few; V gene: TRBV19; CDR3 protein: CASSLQGVGEKLFF
clone size: -; V gene: TRBV15; CDR3 protein: CATSRDGLAGGSEQYF
clone size: -; V gene: TRBV20-1; CDR3 protein: CSARGLYELFF
clone size: -; V gene: TRBV6-5; CDR3 protein: CASRQGPKSYF
clone size: -; V gene: TRBV28; CDR3 protein: CASSSGDNEQFF